The entry below gives a single T cell receptor (beta chain) sequence along with its context. This clonotype has only a few counts. Its cognate antigen has yet to be identified. Per-nucleotide qualities are absent, and no much larger clonotype sits a single base away. Donors were roughly 40 systemically healthy Caucasian individuals from Russia aged roughly 6 to 90 years. About 9.1 milliliters of peripheral blood were collected from each donor into EDTA-treated Vacutainer tubes. Ficoll-Paque density-gradient centrifugation was used to isolate PBMCs, with at least 7 million per sample. Total RNA, at least 5.5 micrograms per sample, was extracted from PBMCs with Trizol reagent. The percentages of naive CD45RAhigh/CD27high T cells were determined by flow cytometry on a PBMC aliquot from every donor. The sample belongs to a study of blood T cells in healthy people across ages (dated by TCRdb to between 2014 and 2016). A note on the overall study: In model experiments, roughly one uniquely barcoded TCR beta cDNA molecule per two T cells was captured by template switching. To avoid experimental bias, donors of different ages were distributed randomly across sequencing lanes. Donors were grouped into four age groups: young (average about 15 years), middle-aged (about 38), aged (around 60) and long-lived (less than 85). For two donors (one aged 18 to 30 and one aged 80 or older), the study analyzed two additional independent replicas of 1 million unique cDNA reads from the same blood draw. The study measured age-related changes in TCR beta repertoire diversity using deep sequencing normalized with unique cDNA molecular identifiers. Here is what the overall study found, with its caveats: Because donor CMV infection status was unknown, age-related changes in expanded clonotypes were potentially confounded. Because profiling used bulk unsorted PBMCs, naive and antigen-experienced compartments could not be compared conclusively. Total diversity estimates from one million sequenced T cells were considered lower bounds and underestimates. A strong correlation was found between observed TCR beta diversity and the percentage of naive T cells measured by flow cytometry. As age increased, observed TCR beta diversity per million T cells dropped in a roughly linear way, and a significant reduction was already evident by age about 36. Compared with the aged group, more naive CD4+ T cells, fewer expanded clones and increased TCR diversity were shown by the long-lived group, suggesting age selection.

The CDR3 sequence holds 15 residues, the cysteine and phenylalanine included. The only DNA kept is the CDR3, 45 bases in frame from the first base. Taken from the germline V gene, the CDR1 and CDR2 loops are MNHEY and SVGAGI. The V end loses 5 bases and the J end loses 3 bases, and a stretch of 16 bases separates them. Library method: 5' RACE. Instrument used: Illumina HiSeq 2500. The second PCR ran for roughly 7 to 12 cycles and used a J-beta primer mix along with a sample-barcoded 5' primer. A template-switch 5' adaptor carrying 12 random nucleotides introduced a unique molecular identifier onto each TCR beta cDNA molecule. Each sample yielded at least 3 million CDR3-containing paired-end reads. The Mint cDNA synthesis kit, primed by a TRBC-specific oligonucleotide, was used to synthesize first-strand cDNA from all RNA. Following uracil-DNA glycosylase treatment, all cDNA underwent a first 18-cycle PCR with the universal primers M1SS and BC2_uni_R. From the authors' description of their analysis: Each sample was normalized by randomly selecting 1 million high-quality reads, each carrying a distinct molecular identifier. Instead of being binned into consensus sequences, reads with shared molecular identifiers were discarded. CDR3 identification, clonotype clustering and error correction used MiTCR with a Q25 quality threshold and the strictest error-elimination algorithm. Lower-bound total TCR beta diversity was estimated with a nonparametric unseen species model using Euler transformation. TCRdb reran the public reads through fastp at Q25 and MiXCR, keeping productive beta chains. Each entry merges the rows of one CDR3 protein and shows their most common DNA and genes. TCRdb, not the authors, supplied the V and J calls. The sample table shows 800,000 to 950,000 distinct CDR3 sequences, and approximately 49% are seen once. The top ten hold 13% of the sample.

This receptor was taken from a man younger than 40 in good health. The specimen sequenced was blood. This chain is built from TRBV6-5 and TRBJ2-5; the D segment cannot be called with confidence. In nucleotides, the sequence is TGTGCCAGCAGTGGGGATTGGAGTAAGGAAGAGACCCAGTACTTC. Translated, it reads CASSGDWSKEETQYF.